This T cell receptor (beta chain) was identified during a study of cytomegalovirus exposure and HLA in healthy donors. General study results and limits: A likely sequencing artifact accounted for one observed cluster of highly shared sequence variants.

With 60 Vbeta and 13 Jbeta primers, the PCR was carried out. Repertoires were generated with immunoSEQ multiplex PCR, while TCRdb's copy carries only in-frame clones and drops some. This sample has roughly 140,000 clones; over 60% occur once, and the top ten carry approximately 2%. Donors counted as nominally healthy when sampled, yet unrecorded immune exposures were likely. Details on this clone: What it recognizes is unknown.

CDR1 SGHVS and CDR2 FNYEAQ come from the germline V gene. Deletions cut 5 bases from V and 3 bases from J, with 16 bases between. The CDR3 sequence is 15 residues long. The chain links TRBV7-6 to TRBJ2-5; TRBD1 is a possible D gene (5 bases). The source of this sequence is a man aged 40-55 years in good health and CMV-seronegative. The sequenced sample was PBMCs. CDR3 in DNA: TGTGCCAGCAGCCCCACCCGGACAAGAAAAGAGACCCAGTACTTC. It specifies CASSPTRTRKETQYF.